This is a list of T cell receptor beta chains from one sample in a study of blood T cell repertoires in COVID-19. Profiled with immunoSEQ multiplex PCR; TCRdb holds only in-frame clones, not every one. Of about 310,000 clones in the sample, about nine tenths are singletons; the top ten hold 1%. Sequenced sample: peripheral blood. All receptors derive from a man in his fifties with active or convalescent COVID-19. Both conserved end residues are part of each CDR3. The order of the fields is CDR3 length, V gene, J gene, CDR3 protein.

CDR3 length: 15; V gene: TRBV2; J gene: TRBJ1-5; CDR3 protein: CASSGQGDSNQPQHF
CDR3 length: 16; V gene: TRBV27; J gene: TRBJ1-5; CDR3 protein: CASSPRGQGGLQPQHF
CDR3 length: 15; V gene: TRBV2; J gene: TRBJ1-1; CDR3 protein: CASNGDRGGNTEAFF
CDR3 length: 18; V gene: TRBV6-1; J gene: TRBJ1-3; CDR3 protein: CASSVKATGGSGGNTIYF
CDR3 length: 16; V gene: TRBV4-2; J gene: TRBJ2-1; CDR3 protein: CASSQDLSGSYNEQFF
CDR3 length: 20; V gene: TRBV27; J gene: TRBJ1-4; CDR3 protein: CASSLFFVGTGVATNEKLFF
CDR3 length: 16; V gene: TRBV5-5; J gene: TRBJ1-5; CDR3 protein: CASSLSTSFSNQPQHF
CDR3 length: 12; V gene: TRBV11-2; J gene: TRBJ1-1; CDR3 protein: CASSHLQTEAFF
CDR3 length: 13; V gene: TRBV19; J gene: TRBJ2-7; CDR3 protein: CASSIGRDYEQYF
CDR3 length: 13; V gene: TRBV28; J gene: TRBJ2-5; CDR3 protein: CASRQGGQETQYF
CDR3 length: 17; V gene: TRBV2; J gene: TRBJ2-7; CDR3 protein: CASSERRVGTGSYEQYF
CDR3 length: 17; V gene: TRBV6-2/TRBV6-3; J gene: TRBJ2-7; CDR3 protein: CASSYSGLAGWMYEQYF
CDR3 length: 15; V gene: TRBV9; J gene: TRBJ2-2; CDR3 protein: CASSVGGTNTGELFF
CDR3 length: 15; V gene: TRBV4-2; J gene: TRBJ2-5; CDR3 protein: CASSQDRVGEETQYF
CDR3 length: 13; V gene: TRBV5-5; J gene: TRBJ1-1; CDR3 protein: CASSLEQPTEAFF